This T cell receptor (beta chain) was found in a study of identical twins. Notes on this clonotype: No antigen is known for it.

Findings of the study overall: Fewer insertions marked abundant cord blood beta clonotypes; young adult naive trended weakly, memory not at all. Some out-of-frame alpha sequences were shared by twins, and these showed excess low generation probability.

MiXCR was run by TCRdb on the 5' RACE reads, yielding one entry per CDR3 protein. This table holds some 630,000 distinct CDR3 sequences, about 7.6% found once. The sample also formed part of further work on yellow fever vaccine responses in identical twins.

The receptor was derived from a woman aged 18-29 years in good health. Input material: PBMCs.

CDR3 in amino acids: CASSGTSSEQFF. CDR3 coding DNA: TGTGCCAGCAGTGGGACTAGCAGTGAGCAGTTCTTC. The chain combines TRBV2 with TRBJ2-1; 8 bases are shared with TRBD2. The V and J ends lost 4 bases and 9 bases, in that order; junction bases with no gene match: 2. The CDR3 covers 12 residues. Germline assignment: CDR1 SNHLY and CDR2 FYNNEI.